Below are 4 T cell receptor beta chains sequenced from a single sample in a study of shared clonotypes between healthy human individuals. This table comes from immunoSEQ multiplex PCR, and its TCRdb copy is limited to in-frame clones, with some not included. The repertoire includes some 900,000 clones, 60% to 85% of them detected once, and roughly 1.5% sits in the top ten. What was sequenced was memory CD4+ T cells sorted from blood. Subset meaning: CD45RA-negative fraction. The receptors here all came from a man between 18 and 29 years old in good health.

The genes are TRBV7-3 and TRBJ2-1, with 10 bases matching TRBD2. Germline V lookup: CDR1 SGHTA, CDR2 FQGTGA. The CDR3 totals 14 residues. J gave up 8 bases and V 5 bases, and 6 bases lay outside the gene matches. The CDR3 spells CASSNTGTSDEQFF. The CDR3 bases are TGTGCCAGCAGCAACACCGGGACTAGCGATGAGCAGTTCTTC. Together with reference TRBV7-3 and TRBJ2-1, the CDR3 gives the full variable domain: GAGVSQTPSNKVTEKGKYVELRCDPISGHTALYWYRQSLGQGPEFLIYFQGTGAADDSGLPNDRFFAVRPEGSVSTLKIQRTERGDSAVYLCASSNTGTSDEQFFGPGTRLTVL.

V is TRBV5-1 and J is TRBJ2-7; D gene uncertain. There are 14 residues in the CDR3. Trimming removed 0 bases from V and 1 base from J, with 8 bases in between. From germline, CDR1 is SGHRS and CDR2 YFSETQ. The CDR3 region is CASSLATSSYEQYF. In nucleotides, the CDR3 is TGCGCCAGCAGCTTGGCGACATCTTCCTACGAGCAGTACTTC.

The table lists this clone with a count of one. Other DNA variants within this sample encode the same CDR3. This chain joins TRBV6-5 and TRBJ1-3, with D hard to call. This CDR3 comprises 13 residues. Between the trimmed V and J ends, which lost 4 bases and 4 bases, there was a span of 8 bases. Germline-derived CDR1 and CDR2 are MNHEY and SVGAGI. CDR3: CASSSPGGNTIYF. The DNA for the CDR3 is TGTGCCAGCAGTTCCCCGGGCGGAAACACCATATATTTT.

The table lists this clone with a few counts. The V and J genes are TRBV15 and TRBJ1-6; D gene unclear. The germline CDR1 and CDR2 sequences are LNHNV and YYDKDF (reference sequence). CDR3 length: 14 amino acids. With 1 base removed from V and 10 bases from J, the gap between germline ends came to 11 bases. This CDR3 reads CATSRGEGGSPLHF. CDR3 nucleotide sequence: TGTGCCACCAGCAGAGGGGAGGGTGGCTCACCCCTCCACTTT.